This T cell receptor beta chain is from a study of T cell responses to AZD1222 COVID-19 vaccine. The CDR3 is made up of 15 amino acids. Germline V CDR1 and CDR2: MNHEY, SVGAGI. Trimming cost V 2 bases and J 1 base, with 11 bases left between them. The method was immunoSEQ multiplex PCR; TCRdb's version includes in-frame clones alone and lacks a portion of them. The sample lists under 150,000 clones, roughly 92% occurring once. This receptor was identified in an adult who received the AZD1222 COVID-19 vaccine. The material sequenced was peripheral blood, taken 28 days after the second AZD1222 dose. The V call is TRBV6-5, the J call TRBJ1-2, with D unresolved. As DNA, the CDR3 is TGTGCCAGCAGTTACGAGGACTGGATTAACTATGGCTACACCTTC. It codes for CASSYEDWINYGYTF.